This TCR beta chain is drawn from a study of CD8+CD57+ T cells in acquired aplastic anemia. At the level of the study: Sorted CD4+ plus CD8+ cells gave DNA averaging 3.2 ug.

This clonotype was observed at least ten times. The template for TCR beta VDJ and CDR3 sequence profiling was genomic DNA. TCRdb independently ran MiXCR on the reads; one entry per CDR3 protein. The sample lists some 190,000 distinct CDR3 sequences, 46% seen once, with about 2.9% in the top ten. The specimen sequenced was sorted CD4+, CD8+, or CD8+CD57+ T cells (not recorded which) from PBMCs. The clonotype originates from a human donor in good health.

In DNA, the CDR3 is TGTGCCAGCAGCTCTTTGGGGACAGGCCACTCCTACGAGCAGTACTTC. Translation: CASSSLGTGHSYEQYF. The chain has TRBV12-3 or TRBV12-4 and TRBJ2-7, with 8 bases identical to TRBD1. The CDR3 length is 16 residues. J lost 0 bases, V lost 6 bases, and 10 bases had no gene match.